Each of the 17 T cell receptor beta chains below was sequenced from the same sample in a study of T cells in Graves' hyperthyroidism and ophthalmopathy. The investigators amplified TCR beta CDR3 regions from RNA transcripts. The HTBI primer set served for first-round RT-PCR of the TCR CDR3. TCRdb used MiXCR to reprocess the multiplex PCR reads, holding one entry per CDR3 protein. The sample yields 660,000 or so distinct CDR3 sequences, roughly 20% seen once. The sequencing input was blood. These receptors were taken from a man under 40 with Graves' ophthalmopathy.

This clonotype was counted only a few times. CDR3 nucleotides: TGTGCCAGCAGTGCGGGCTTGGTCGCAGATACGCAGTATTTT. Encoded protein: CASSAGLVADTQYF. The chain employs TRBV7-2 and TRBJ2-3, with D maybe TRBD2 (5 bases). V lost 6 bases to trimming and J lost 4 bases, with 14 bases between them. The CDR3 runs to 14 residues. The germline gives CDR1 SGHTA, CDR2 FQGNSA.

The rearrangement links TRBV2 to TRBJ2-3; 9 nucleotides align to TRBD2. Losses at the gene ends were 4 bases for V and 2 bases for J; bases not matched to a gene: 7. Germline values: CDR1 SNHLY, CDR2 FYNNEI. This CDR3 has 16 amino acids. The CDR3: CASSAASGMYTDTQYF. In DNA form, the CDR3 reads TGTGCCAGCAGTGCGGCTAGCGGGATGTACACAGATACGCAGTATTTT.

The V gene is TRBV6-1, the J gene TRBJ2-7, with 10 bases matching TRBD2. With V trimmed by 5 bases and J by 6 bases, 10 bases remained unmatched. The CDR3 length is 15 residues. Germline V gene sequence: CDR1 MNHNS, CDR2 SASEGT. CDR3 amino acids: CASSPLGAGGAEQYF. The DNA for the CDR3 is TGTGCCAGCAGTCCCCTGGGAGCGGGAGGGGCCGAGCAGTACTTC.

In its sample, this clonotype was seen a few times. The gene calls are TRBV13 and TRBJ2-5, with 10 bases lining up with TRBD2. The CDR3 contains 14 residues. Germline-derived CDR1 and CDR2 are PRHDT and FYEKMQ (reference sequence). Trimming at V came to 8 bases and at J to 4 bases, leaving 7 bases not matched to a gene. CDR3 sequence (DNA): TGTGCCAGCCGGCTAGCGGGAGATTCAGAGACCCAGTACTTC. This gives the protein CASRLAGDSETQYF. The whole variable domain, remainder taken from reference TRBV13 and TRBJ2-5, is AAGVIQSPRHLIKEKRETATLKCYPIPRHDTVYWYQQGPGQDPQFLISFYEKMQSDKGSIPDRFSAQQFSDYHSELNMSSLELGDSALYFCASRLAGDSETQYFGPGTRLLVL.

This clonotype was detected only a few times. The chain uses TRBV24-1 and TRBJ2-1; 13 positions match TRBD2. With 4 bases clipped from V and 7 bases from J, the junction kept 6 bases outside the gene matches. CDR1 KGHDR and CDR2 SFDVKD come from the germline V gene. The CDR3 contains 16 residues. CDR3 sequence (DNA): TGTGCCACCAGTGAAGGGGGACTAGCGGGGTGGAATGAGCAGTTCTTC. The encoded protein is CATSEGGLAGWNEQFF.

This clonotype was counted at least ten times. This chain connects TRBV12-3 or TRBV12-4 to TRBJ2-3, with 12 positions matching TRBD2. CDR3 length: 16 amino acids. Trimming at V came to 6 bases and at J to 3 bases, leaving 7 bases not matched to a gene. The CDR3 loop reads CASSPPLAGGTDTQYF. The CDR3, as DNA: TGTGCCAGCAGCCCCCCTCTAGCGGGAGGGACAGATACGCAGTATTTT.

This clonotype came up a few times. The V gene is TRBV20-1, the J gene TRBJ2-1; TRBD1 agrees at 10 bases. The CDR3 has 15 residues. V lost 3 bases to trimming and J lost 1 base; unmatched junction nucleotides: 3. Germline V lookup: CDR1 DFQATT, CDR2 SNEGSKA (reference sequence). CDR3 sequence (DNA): TGCAGTGCTAGCTCGGGACAGGGGTCCTACAATGAGCAGTTCTTC. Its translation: CSASSGQGSYNEQFF.

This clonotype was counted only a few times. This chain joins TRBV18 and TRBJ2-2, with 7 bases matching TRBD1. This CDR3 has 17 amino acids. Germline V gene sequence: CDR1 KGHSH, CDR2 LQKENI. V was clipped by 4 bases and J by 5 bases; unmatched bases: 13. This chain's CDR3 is CASSLNSWTGSTGELFF. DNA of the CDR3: TGTGCCAGCTCACTCAACAGTTGGACAGGTTCAACCGGGGAGCTGTTTTTT.

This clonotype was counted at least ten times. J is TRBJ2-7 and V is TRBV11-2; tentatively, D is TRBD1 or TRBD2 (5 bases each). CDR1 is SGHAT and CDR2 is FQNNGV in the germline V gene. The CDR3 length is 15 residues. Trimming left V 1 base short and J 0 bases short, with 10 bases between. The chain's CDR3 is CASSLVRGTSYEQYF. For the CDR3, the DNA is TGTGCCAGCAGCTTAGTTAGAGGGACCTCCTACGAGCAGTACTTC.

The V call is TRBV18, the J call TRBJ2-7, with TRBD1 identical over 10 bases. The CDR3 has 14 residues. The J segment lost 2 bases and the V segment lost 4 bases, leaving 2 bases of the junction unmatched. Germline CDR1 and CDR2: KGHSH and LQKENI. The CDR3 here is CASSQDRGAYEQYF. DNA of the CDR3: TGTGCCAGCTCACAGGACAGGGGGGCCTACGAGCAGTACTTC.

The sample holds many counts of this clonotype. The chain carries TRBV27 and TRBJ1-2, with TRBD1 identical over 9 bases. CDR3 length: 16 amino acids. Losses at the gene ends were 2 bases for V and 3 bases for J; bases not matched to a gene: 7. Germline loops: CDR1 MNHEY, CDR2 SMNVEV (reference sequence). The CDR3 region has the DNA TGTGCCAGCAGTTTAACAGGGGGCGCGGGGGACTATGGCTACACCTTC. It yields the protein CASSLTGGAGDYGYTF.

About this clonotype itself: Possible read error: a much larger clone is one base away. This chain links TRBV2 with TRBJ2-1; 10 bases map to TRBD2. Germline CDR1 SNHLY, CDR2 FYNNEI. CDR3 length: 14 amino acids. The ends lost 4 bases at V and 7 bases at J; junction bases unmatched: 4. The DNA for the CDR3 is TGTGCCAGCAGTGGTGAGCGGGAGGGGAATGAGCAGTTCTTC. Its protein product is CASSGEREGNEQFF. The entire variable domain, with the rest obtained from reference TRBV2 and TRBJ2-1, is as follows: EPEVTQTPSHQVTQMGQEVILRCVPISNHLYFYWYRQILGQKVEFLVSFYNNEISEKSEIFDDQFSVERPDGSNFTLKIRSTKLEDSAMYFCASSGEREGNEQFFGPGTRLTVL.

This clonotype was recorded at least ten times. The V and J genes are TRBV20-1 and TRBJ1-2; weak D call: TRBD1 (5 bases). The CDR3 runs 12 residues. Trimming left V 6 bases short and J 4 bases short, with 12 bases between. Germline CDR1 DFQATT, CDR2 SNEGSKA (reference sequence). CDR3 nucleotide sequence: TGCAGTGCCAGGGATGAGGGCTATGGCTACACCTTC. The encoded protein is CSARDEGYGYTF.

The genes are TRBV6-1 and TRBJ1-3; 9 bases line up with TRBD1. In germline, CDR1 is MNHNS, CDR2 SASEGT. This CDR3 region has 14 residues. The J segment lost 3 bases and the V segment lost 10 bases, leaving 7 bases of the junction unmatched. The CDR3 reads CAIASTGGGNTIYF. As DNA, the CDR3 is TGTGCCATCGCCTCGACAGGGGGTGGAAACACCATATATTTT.

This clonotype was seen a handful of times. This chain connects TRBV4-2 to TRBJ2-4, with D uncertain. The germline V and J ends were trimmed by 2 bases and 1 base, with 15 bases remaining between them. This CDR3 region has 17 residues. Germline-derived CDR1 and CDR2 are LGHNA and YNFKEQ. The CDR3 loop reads CASSQFPPVEAKNIQYF. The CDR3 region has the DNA TGTGCCAGCAGCCAATTCCCCCCCGTTGAGGCCAAAAACATTCAGTACTTC.

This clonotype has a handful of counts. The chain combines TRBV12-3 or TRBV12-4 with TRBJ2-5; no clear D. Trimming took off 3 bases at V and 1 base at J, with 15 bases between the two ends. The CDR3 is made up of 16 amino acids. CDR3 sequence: CASSLARVVGQETQYF. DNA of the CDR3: TGTGCCAGCAGTTTGGCCCGAGTAGTAGGCCAAGAGACCCAGTACTTC.

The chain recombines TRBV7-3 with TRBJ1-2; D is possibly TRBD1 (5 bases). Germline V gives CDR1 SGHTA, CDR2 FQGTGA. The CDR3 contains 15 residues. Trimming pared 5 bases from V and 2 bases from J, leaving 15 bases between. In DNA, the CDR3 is TGTGCCAGCAGCCCGACTGGTGGGGGAAACTATGGCTACACCTTC. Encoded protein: CASSPTGGGNYGYTF.